This entry describes one TCR beta chain. Trimming removed 0 bases from V and 0 bases from J, with 7 bases in between. Germline CDR1 SGHKS, CDR2 YYEKEE (reference sequence). The CDR3 consists of 15 residues. Here immunoSEQ multiplex PCR was the method, and the copy in TCRdb shows in-frame clones only, minus some. The profile shows around 130,000 clones, nearly 90% of them singletons. This sample is part of a study of control samples from healthy donors and cancer patients. The sequence derives from a man aged 50-60 years in good health. The rearrangement uses TRBV5-5 and TRBJ1-5, with D unresolved. The sequenced sample was blood. CDR3 DNA: TGTGCCAGCAGCTTGGCCGGGGTTAGCAATCAGCCCCAGCATTTT. Encoded protein: CASSLAGVSNQPQHF.